This T cell receptor beta chain emerged from a study of human T cells and chemical hapten exposure. Study-wide results and caveats: PT1 expanded TCR numbers tracked positively with patch test score.

Germline CDR1 is DFQATT and CDR2 is SNEGSKA (reference sequence). V gave up 3 bases and J gave up 12 bases, with 18 bases separating them. The CDR3 consists of 13 residues. Time point in this sample: patch test 3, about 24 weeks after DPC sensitization. As to treatment: therapeutic diphenylcyclopropenone sensitization with weekly scalp DPC. This clonotype was seen a few times. Its antigen is undetermined. From the RACE reads, TCRdb called clonotypes with MiXCR, one entry per CDR3 protein. Among 95,000 to 150,000 distinct CDR3 sequences listed, over 9% were seen once. The sequence derives from a woman aged 45 to 65 with alopecia areata. Some clones in this sample may be carry-over from other donors' samples. V is TRBV20-1 and J is TRBJ2-1, with D hard to call. This specimen consisted of whole blood, obtained in connection with sensitization to the hapten diphenylcyclopropenone (DPC). In DNA, the CDR3 is TGCAGTGCTAGGGGTCACTCGGTAGGCGGGCAGTTCTTC. Protein sequence: CSARGHSVGGQFF.